Listed below are T cell receptor beta chains from one sample, sequenced in a study of beta chain features in type 1 diabetes. The table came from immunoSEQ multiplex PCR; TCRdb's copy has only in-frame clones and leaves some out. The table lists hundreds of thousands of clones, around 15% of them singletons. Material: naive CD4+ T cells from blood. The receptors were sampled from a man between 18 and 29 years old with type 1 diabetes. CDR3s include the opening cysteine and the closing phenylalanine or tryptophan. A D gene is named only where the DNA matches it firmly. Size is stated for part of the rows, as once, few or many counts, or as a class when the clone is expanded.

v_gene,abundance,j_gene,d_gene,CDR3nt,CDR3aa
TRBV10-3,NA,TRBJ2-7,TRBD1,TGTGCCATCAGTGAGGCTCGGGCAGGGGGATCCTACGAGCAGTACTTC,CAISEARAGGSYEQYF
TRBV28,NA,TRBJ1-2,NA,TGTGCCAGCAGTTTGGGCCAGAACTATGGCTACACCTTC,CASSLGQNYGYTF
TRBV10-3,few,TRBJ1-2,NA,TGTGCCATCAGTGAGTCATGGGGAGCCGCTAACTATGGCTACACCTTC,CAISESWGAANYGYTF
TRBV4-1,NA,TRBJ2-1,NA,TGCGCCAGCAGCCAAGGAACACCGGGACTGACTTACAATGAGCAGTTCTTC,CASSQGTPGLTYNEQFF
TRBV28,NA,TRBJ1-2,NA,TGTGCCAGCAGGATTTGGGGATATGCAGGAGCTAACTATGGCTACACCTTC,CASRIWGYAGANYGYTF
TRBV30,few,TRBJ2-3,TRBD2,TGTGCTATCGCCGCGGGAGACGGTTCAGATACGCAGTATTTT,CAIAAGDGSDTQYF
TRBV7-2,few,TRBJ2-5,NA,TGTGCCAGCAGCCCCACAAGGGACCAAGAGACCCAGTACTTC,CASSPTRDQETQYF
TRBV9,NA,TRBJ1-2,NA,TGTGCCAGCAGCGTAGCCGGCTATGGCTACACCTTC,CASSVAGYGYTF
TRBV7-2,few,TRBJ1-3,NA,TGTGCCAGCAGCTTAGTGTGGGGCATGACCTCTGGAAACACCATATATTTT,CASSLVWGMTSGNTIYF
TRBV5-1,NA,TRBJ2-7,NA,TGCGCCAGCAGCTTGGCCGGGAACCTCTACGAGCAGTACTTC,CASSLAGNLYEQYF
TRBV7-6,few,TRBJ1-4,TRBD1,TGTGCCAGCAGCCGCAGGGGGACACTGGAAAAACTGTTTTTT,CASSRRGTLEKLFF
TRBV13,NA,TRBJ2-2,TRBD2,TGTGCCAGCAGCCCCGGGAGGGTTGCGAACACCGGGGAGCTGTTTTTT,CASSPGRVANTGELFF
TRBV25-1,few,TRBJ2-7,NA,TGTGCCAGCAGTGGCGGGACACTCCTAGAGCAGTACTTC,CASSGGTLLEQYF
TRBV5-1,few,TRBJ1-2,NA,TGCGCCAGCAGCTACGAGTCCCACTATGGCTACACCTTC,CASSYESHYGYTF